The entry that follows covers one T cell receptor (beta chain) sequence. This entry belongs to a study of blood T cell repertoires in COVID-19. Study overall: Researchers got acute and convalescent COVID-19 samples from the United States, Italy and Spain. The analysed material was cDNA or gDNA that came from T cells, B-cell-depleted T cells, or PBMCs.

With V trimmed by 5 bases and J by 2 bases, 6 bases remained unmatched. Germline V gives CDR1 SGHTA, CDR2 FQGNSA. CDR3 size: 15 residues. In the original analysis: Amplification from reference gene primers served as the basis for estimated nucleated cell counts. Libraries were prepared by immunoSEQ multiplex PCR; TCRdb keeps only in-frame clonotypes and omits some of them. D and trimming come from the DNA, and the V and J calls and clone size come from that table. The repertoire holds about 49,000 clones, with about 86% as singletons. This chain joins TRBV7-2 and TRBJ1-3; 7 nucleotides match TRBD1. The sample taken for sequencing was peripheral blood. This clonotype originated in a middle-aged man with active COVID-19. The chain's CDR3 is CASSPQTGTGNTIYF. As DNA, the CDR3 is TGTGCCAGCAGCCCTCAGACAGGGACTGGAAACACCATATATTTT.